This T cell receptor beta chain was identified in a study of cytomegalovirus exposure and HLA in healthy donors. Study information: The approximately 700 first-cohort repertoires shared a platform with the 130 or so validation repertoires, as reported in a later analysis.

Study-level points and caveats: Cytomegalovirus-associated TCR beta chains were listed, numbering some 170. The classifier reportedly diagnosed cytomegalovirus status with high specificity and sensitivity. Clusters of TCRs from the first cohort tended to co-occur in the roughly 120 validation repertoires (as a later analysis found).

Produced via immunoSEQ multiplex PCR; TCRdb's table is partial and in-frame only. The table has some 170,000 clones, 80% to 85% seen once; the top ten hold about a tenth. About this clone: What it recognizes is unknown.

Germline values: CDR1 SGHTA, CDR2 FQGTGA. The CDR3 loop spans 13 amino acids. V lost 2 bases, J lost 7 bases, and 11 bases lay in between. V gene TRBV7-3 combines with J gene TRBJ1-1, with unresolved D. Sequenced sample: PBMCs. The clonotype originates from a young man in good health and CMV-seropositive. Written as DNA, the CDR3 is TGTGCCAGCAGCTTACAACTTCGGAGTGAAGCTTTCTTT. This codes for CASSLQLRSEAFF.